A selection of T cell receptor beta chains follows, all from one sample in a study of T cell responses to AZD1222 COVID-19 vaccine. TCRdb's table, derived via immunoSEQ multiplex PCR, lists solely in-frame clones and lacks some. The sample contains about 130,000 clones, 88% of which appear only once. Sequenced material: peripheral blood, taken on day 0 of AZD1222 vaccination. The source is an adult in good health. Both conserved end residues are trimmed from each CDR3. D genes are given only for firm matches. Only part of the rows carry a size: once, few, many, or a class if the clone is expanded.

- | - | TRBV9 | ASSVGESRGTQY
- | - | TRBV5-6 | ASSSGAGTGELF
- | - | TRBV6-5 | ASRRTMNTEAF
- | - | TRBV28 | ASAMGTHQPQH
- | TRBD2 | TRBV5-4 | ASSYTLAGGYEQY
- | TRBD1 | TRBV19 | ASSLDRVQETQY
- | TRBD2 | TRBV27 | ASSQLGLAASYNEQF
- | TRBD1 | TRBV2 | ASSDDGTVNQPQH
once | TRBD1 | TRBV14 | ASSQVTGKGKNIQY
- | TRBD1 | TRBV6-2/TRBV6-3 | ASSNLIDRGDQPQH
- | - | TRBV27 | ASSFGTRRAGELF
- | TRBD1 | TRBV28 | ASKKDRAYSNQPQH
- | - | TRBV7-3 | ASSSGRVQSTDTQY
once | TRBD1 | TRBV2 | ASSGNRGRGQPQH
- | - | TRBV27 | ASSLVGRTFY